Following are 30 T cell receptor beta chains from one sample sequenced in a study of T cells in Graves' hyperthyroidism and ophthalmopathy. Amplification yielded TCR beta CDR3 regions, with RNA transcripts as the source. Using the HTBI primer set, a first-round RT-PCR was run on the TCR CDR3. TCRdb reprocessed the multiplex PCR reads via MiXCR and lists one record per CDR3 protein. The sample holds 350,000 or so distinct CDR3 sequences, 15% to 20% seen once. The sample was blood. These receptors all come from a woman in her forties with Graves' ophthalmopathy.

This chain connects TRBV30 to TRBJ1-1; TRBD1 matches at 7 bases. Trimming took 2 bases from V and 0 from J; bases not matched to a gene: 3. CDR1 is GTSNPN, CDR2 SVGIG, per germline (reference sequence). This CDR3 contains 14 residues. The CDR3 sequence is CAWSRDRLNTEAFF. The CDR3 DNA follows: TGTGCCTGGAGTCGGGACAGACTGAACACTGAAGCTTTCTTT.

This clonotype was counted many times. V usage is TRBV3-1 and J usage is TRBJ1-2; D ambiguous. Trimming left V 1 base short and J 6 bases short, with 6 bases between. This CDR3 is 12 amino acids long. CDR1 is LGHDT, CDR2 YNNKEL, per germline (reference sequence). The CDR3 loop is CASSQVGNGYTF. In DNA, the CDR3 is TGTGCCAGCAGCCAAGTGGGTAATGGCTACACCTTC.

The sample holds many counts of this clonotype. The chain combines TRBV7-8 with TRBJ1-5; possibly TRBD1 for D (5 bases). This CDR3 region has 15 residues. Per the germline V gene, CDR1 is SGHVS and CDR2 is FQNEAQ. V lost 1 base and J 5 bases, leaving 12 bases between the germline ends. CDR3 sequence (DNA): TGTGCCAGCAGCTTAGGTGGGGGGTGGGATCAGCCCCAGCATTTT. Residues: CASSLGGGWDQPQHF. The full variable domain, completed using reference TRBV7-8 and TRBJ1-5, is GAGVSQSPRYKVAKRGQDVALRCDPISGHVSLFWYQQALGQGPEFLTYFQNEAQLDKSGLPSDRFFAERPEGSVSTLKIQRTQQEDSAVYLCASSLGGGWDQPQHFGDGTRLSIL.

There are many counts of this clonotype. The chain links TRBV7-3 to TRBJ2-5, with a possible D match to TRBD2 (5 bases). V lost 5 bases and J lost 6, with 13 bases in between. This CDR3 comprises 13 residues. Germline CDR1 reads SGHTA; CDR2 reads FQGTGA. This chain's CDR3 is CASSPGDLKTQYF. CDR3 bases: TGTGCCAGCAGCCCCGGGGATCTCAAGACCCAGTACTTC.

This clonotype has ten or more counts. V gene TRBV6-5 combines with J gene TRBJ2-1; possible D gene TRBD1, 6 bases. Trimming cost V 7 bases and J 0 bases, with 10 bases left between them. The V gene's germline CDR1 is MNHEY and CDR2 SVGAGI. The CDR3 spans 14 residues. CDR3 nucleotide sequence: TGTGCCAGCAATCGAGGGGGCTCCTACAATGAGCAGTTCTTC. It yields the protein CASNRGGSYNEQFF.

This clonotype was seen repeatedly, ten times or more. V gene TRBV20-1 combines with J gene TRBJ1-5; 11 bases align to TRBD1. V shed 5 bases, J shed 7 bases, and the junction held 7 bases outside the gene matches. The V gene's germline CDR1 is DFQATT and CDR2 SNEGSKA (reference sequence). The CDR3 runs to 14 residues. The CDR3 loop reads CSAADRGPVQPQHF. The CDR3 DNA reads as TGCAGTGCTGCGGACAGGGGGCCGGTCCAGCCCCAGCATTTT.

This clonotype was counted at least ten times. The chain employs TRBV12-3 or TRBV12-4 and TRBJ1-1, with TRBD1 matching 9 bases. Trimming took 6 bases from V and 5 from J; bases not matched to a gene: 10. The CDR3 is made up of 15 amino acids. The CDR3 sequence is CASRLTGGGRTEAFF. CDR3 DNA sequence: TGTGCCAGCAGACTCACAGGGGGCGGAAGGACTGAAGCTTTCTTT.

This clonotype was recorded at least ten times. The chain is built from TRBV27 and TRBJ2-7; no clear D. With 3 bases removed from V and 6 bases from J, the gap between germline ends came to 9 bases. Germline values: CDR1 MNHEY, CDR2 SMNVEV (reference sequence). This CDR3 region has 12 residues. CDR3 region: CASSFLGSEQYF. DNA of the CDR3: TGTGCCAGCAGTTTCTTAGGGTCCGAGCAGTACTTC.

This clonotype appeared a few times. This sequence joins TRBV24-1 and TRBJ2-5; 8 positions match TRBD2. The CDR3 runs 14 residues. From germline, CDR1 is KGHDR and CDR2 SFDVKD. V shed 0 bases and J 5 bases; nucleotides not matched to a gene: 1. The CDR3 DNA reads as TGTGCCACCAGTGATTTGCGGGGGGGGGAGACCCAGTACTTC. Protein product: CATSDLRGGETQYF.

The chain's CDR3 is CASNLPRRANQPQHF. DNA for the CDR3: TGTGCCAGCAACCTTCCGCGCAGGGCTAATCAGCCCCAGCATTTT. The chain joins TRBV25-1 to TRBJ1-5, with D possibly TRBD1 on 5 matching bases. There are 15 residues in the CDR3. The germline V gene has CDR1 MGHDK and CDR2 SYGVNS. Trimming shortened V by 7 bases and J by 4 bases, and 17 bases separated the two germline ends.

The chain has TRBV20-1 and TRBJ1-2, with D possibly TRBD1 on 6 matching bases. Deletions cut 5 bases from V and 0 bases from J, with 10 bases between. Germline loops: CDR1 DFQATT, CDR2 SNEGSKA (reference sequence). The CDR3 contains 13 residues. CDR3 nucleotide sequence: TGCAGTGCTTACAGGGCAACTAACTATGGCTACACCTTC. It encodes CSAYRATNYGYTF.

The sample holds many counts of this clonotype. It may be a read error: a sequence one base away is much more abundant. The chain employs TRBV7-2 and TRBJ2-5; TRBD1 agrees at 9 bases. J gave up 3 bases and V 4 bases, and 3 bases lay outside the gene matches. The germline V gene encodes CDR1 SGHTA and CDR2 FQGNSA. The CDR3 spans 14 residues. The CDR3 here is CASSSRTGEETQYF. The CDR3 nucleotides are TGTGCCAGCAGCTCTCGGACAGGGGAAGAGACCCAGTACTTC. Full variable domain (remainder filled in from reference TRBV7-2 and TRBJ2-5): GAGVSQSPSNKVTEKGKDVELRCDPISGHTALYWYRQSLGQGLEFLIYFQGNSAPDKSGLPSDRFSAERTGGSVSTLTIQRTQQEDSAVYLCASSSRTGEETQYFGPGTRLLVL.

The chain uses TRBV10-3 and TRBJ2-7; D gene uncertain. Trimming shortened V by 4 bases and J by 2 bases, and 12 bases separated the two germline ends. Germline CDR1 ENHRY, CDR2 SYGVKD. This CDR3 region has 14 residues. This CDR3 is CAISGETHPYEQYF. CDR3 nucleotide sequence: TGTGCCATCAGTGGCGAGACCCATCCCTACGAGCAGTACTTC.

The gene calls are TRBV4-1 and TRBJ1-2, with unresolved D. Trimming left V 5 bases short and J 1 base short, with 17 bases between. Germline CDR1 reads MGHRA; CDR2 reads YSYEKL. CDR3 length: 16 amino acids. The CDR3 bases are TGCGCCAGCAGCGAAGGAAGCAGGAGCAATAACTATGGCTACACCTTC. Its protein is CASSEGSRSNNYGYTF.

This clonotype was picked up a small number of times. DNA of the CDR3: TGCGCCAGCAGCCAAGCAGGGCTAGCGGGAGGTACTGGCACAGATACGCAGTATTTT. Amino acid sequence: CASSQAGLAGGTGTDTQYF. The rearrangement links TRBV4-1 to TRBJ2-3; TRBD2 matches 11 bases. There are 19 residues in the CDR3. CDR1 and CDR2 (germline): MGHRA, YSYEKL. V lost 1 base and J lost 1; bases outside the gene matches: 10.

This clonotype appeared many times. The gene calls are TRBV28 and TRBJ1-5; 9 bases map to TRBD1. Germline lookup yields CDR1 MDHEN and CDR2 SYDVKM. The ends lost 4 bases at V and 7 bases at J; junction bases unmatched: 8. The length of the CDR3 is 15 residues. DNA of the CDR3: TGTGCCAGCAGTTATCCTACAGGGGGCCGACAGCCCCAGCATTTT. Translated, it gives CASSYPTGGRQPQHF.

This clonotype was observed at least ten times. The chain joins TRBV27 to TRBJ1-5; the match to TRBD1 covers 9 bases. Per the germline V gene, CDR1 is MNHEY and CDR2 is SMNVEV (reference sequence). The junction had 6 bases not matched to a gene; V was cut back by 8 bases and J by 1 base. There are 15 residues in the CDR3. CDR3 coding DNA: TGTGCCAGCCGCCCCGGGACAGGGAGCAATCAGCCCCAGCATTTT. Protein sequence: CASRPGTGSNQPQHF.

The table lists this clonotype with many counts. The chain combines TRBV28 with TRBJ2-5, with 8 bases fitting TRBD1. Germline CDR1 MDHEN, CDR2 SYDVKM. The CDR3 is 16 amino acids. After removal of 2 bases from V and 2 bases from J, the junction contained 7 bases not matched to a gene. The CDR3 loop reads CASSLLRTGLQETQYF. CDR3 nucleotide sequence: TGTGCCAGCAGTTTACTCCGGACAGGGCTTCAAGAGACCCAGTACTTC.

This clonotype was observed at least ten times. This chain uses TRBV11-2 with TRBJ2-7; 11 bases agree with TRBD2. This CDR3 is 16 amino acids long. Germline CDR1 is SGHAT and CDR2 is FQNNGV. V trimming: 5 bases; J trimming: 0 bases; junction bases outside the gene matches: 6. The CDR3 spells CASSKGTSGFSYEQYF. The CDR3 DNA is TGTGCCAGCAGCAAAGGGACTAGCGGCTTCTCCTACGAGCAGTACTTC. The full variable domain, rest sourced from reference TRBV11-2 and TRBJ2-7, is EAGVAQSPRYKIIEKRQSVAFWCNPISGHATLYWYQQILGQGPKLLIQFQNNGVVDDSQLPKDRFSAERLKGVDSTLKIQPAKLEDSAVYLCASSKGTSGFSYEQYFGPGTRLTVT.

This clonotype was recorded many times. The CDR3 reads CSARDGLAKNIQYF. Here the CDR3 DNA reads TGCAGTGCTAGAGATGGGCTAGCCAAAAACATTCAGTACTTC. This chain joins TRBV20-1 and TRBJ2-4, with D unresolved. The V end lost 0 bases, the J end lost 0 bases, and 6 bases lay between the germline ends. The germline V gene has CDR1 DFQATT and CDR2 SNEGSKA (reference sequence). The length of the CDR3 is 14 residues.

The chain combines TRBV6-2 or TRBV6-3 with TRBJ1-5, with unresolved D. This CDR3 is built from 14 residues. Germline assignment: CDR1 MNHEY and CDR2 SVGEGT. V lost 2 bases and J lost 1, with 6 bases in between. CDR3 loop: CASSYMTSNQPQHF. DNA of the CDR3: TGTGCCAGCAGTTACATGACGAGCAATCAGCCCCAGCATTTT.

Here the CDR3 reads CASSLSGRDSSYEQYF. The CDR3 DNA reads TGTGCCAGCAGCTTAAGCGGGCGGGACAGCTCCTACGAGCAGTACTTC. This chain links TRBV7-2 with TRBJ2-7, with D possibly TRBD1 on 7 matching bases. The CDR3 contains 16 residues. V was pared by 2 bases and J by 0 bases, with 14 bases between. Looked up from germline, CDR1 is SGHTA and CDR2 is FQGNSA.

The sample holds many counts of this clonotype. The chain couples TRBV28 to TRBJ2-6, with D hard to call. From germline, CDR1 is MDHEN and CDR2 SYDVKM. Trimming removed 5 bases from V and 4 bases from J, with 0 bases in between. CDR3 length equals 11 residues. The DNA for the CDR3 is TGTGCCAGCAGTGGGGCCAACGTCCTGACTTTC. Translated, it gives CASSGANVLTF.

This clonotype was recorded at least ten times. The gene calls are TRBV28 and TRBJ1-5; D gene unclear. The germline V gene encodes CDR1 MDHEN and CDR2 SYDVKM. The germline V and J ends were trimmed by 1 base and 1 base, with 8 bases remaining between them. The CDR3 contains 15 residues. CDR3 nucleotide sequence: TGTGCCAGCAGTTTATTCATAGGAAGCAATCAGCCCCAGCATTTT. Its translation: CASSLFIGSNQPQHF. The full variable domain, rest sourced from reference TRBV28 and TRBJ1-5, is DVKVTQSSRYLVKRTGEKVFLECVQDMDHENMFWYRQDPGLGLRLIYFSYDVKMKEKGDIPEGYSVSREKKERFSLILESASTNQTSMYLCASSLFIGSNQPQHFGDGTRLSIL.

In its sample, this clonotype was seen many times. The chain carries TRBV28 and TRBJ2-3, with D possibly matching TRBD1 (6 bases). Germline V gives CDR1 MDHEN, CDR2 SYDVKM. The CDR3 extends over 15 amino acids. Between the trimmed V and J ends, which lost 6 bases and 4 bases, there was a span of 17 bases. In DNA, the CDR3 is TGTGCCAGCAGCCCAGCGACAGGTCGAGCAGATACGCAGTATTTT. Its protein product is CASSPATGRADTQYF.

This clonotype was counted a few times. The CDR3 carries no conserved terminal phenylalanine or tryptophan, so it likely arises from a read error. The CDR3, as DNA: TGTGCCAGCAGTCCCCTAGTCGCCGGCACTGAGGCTTTCCTT. Translating it yields CASSPLVAGTEAFL. The chain uses TRBV12-3 or TRBV12-4 and TRBJ1-1; no definite D call. CDR3 size: 14 residues.

In this sample, this clonotype turned up many times. The V and J genes are TRBV15 and TRBJ2-7; TRBD1 aligns across 7 bases. V lost 3 bases, J lost 0 bases, and 2 bases stayed unmatched. The CDR3 runs 14 residues. Germline loops: CDR1 LNHNV, CDR2 YYDKDF (reference sequence). CDR3 DNA sequence: TGTGCCACCAGCAGGACAGGGATCTCCTACGAGCAGTACTTC. This encodes CATSRTGISYEQYF.

This clonotype was seen ten or more times. The rearrangement links TRBV4-1 to TRBJ1-5; D gene uncertain. Germline V gene lookup returns CDR1 MGHRA and CDR2 YSYEKL. V lost 0 bases to trimming and J lost 6 bases, with 12 bases between them. The CDR3 is 15 amino acids. The CDR3 loop is CASSQESTLLQPQHF. CDR3 nucleotide sequence: TGCGCCAGCAGCCAAGAAAGTACCCTTCTTCAGCCCCAGCATTTT.

This clonotype appeared many times. The chain uses TRBV4-2 and TRBJ1-1, with D possibly TRBD1 on 6 matching bases. The CDR3 extends over 15 amino acids. Germline V CDR1 and CDR2: LGHNA, YNFKEQ. V was cut by 0 bases and J by 3 bases, with 11 bases left in between. The CDR3 reads CASSQDRGIDTEAFF. The CDR3, as DNA: TGTGCCAGCAGCCAAGATAGGGGGATAGACACTGAAGCTTTCTTT.

This clonotype was detected ten times or more. V usage is TRBV28 and J usage is TRBJ2-3; 15 bases align to TRBD2. The CDR3 covers 17 residues. From germline, CDR1 is MDHEN and CDR2 SYDVKM. The trim removed 6 bases at V and 5 bases at J, leaving 9 bases unmatched. CDR3: CASSPGLAGGLVDTQYF. In nucleotides, the CDR3 is TGTGCCAGCAGCCCCGGACTAGCGGGAGGGCTCGTAGATACGCAGTATTTT.